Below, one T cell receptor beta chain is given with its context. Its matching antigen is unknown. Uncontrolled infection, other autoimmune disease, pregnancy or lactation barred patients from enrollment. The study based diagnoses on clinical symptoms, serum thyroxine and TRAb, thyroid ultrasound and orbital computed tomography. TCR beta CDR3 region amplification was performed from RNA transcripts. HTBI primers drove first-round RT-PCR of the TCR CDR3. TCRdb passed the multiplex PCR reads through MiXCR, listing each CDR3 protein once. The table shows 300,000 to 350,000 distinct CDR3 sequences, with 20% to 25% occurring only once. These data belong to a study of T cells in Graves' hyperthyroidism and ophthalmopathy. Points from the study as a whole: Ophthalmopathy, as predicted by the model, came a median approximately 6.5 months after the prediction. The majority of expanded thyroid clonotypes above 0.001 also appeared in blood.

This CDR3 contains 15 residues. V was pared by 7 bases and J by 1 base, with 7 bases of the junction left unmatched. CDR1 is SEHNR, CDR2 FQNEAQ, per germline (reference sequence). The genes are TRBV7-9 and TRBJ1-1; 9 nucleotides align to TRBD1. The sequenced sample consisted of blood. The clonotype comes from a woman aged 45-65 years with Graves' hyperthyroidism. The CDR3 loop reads CASIKQGQGNTEAFF. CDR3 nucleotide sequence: TGTGCCAGCATCAAACAGGGACAGGGGAACACTGAAGCTTTCTTT.